Described below is a single T cell receptor (beta chain) sequence and its context. Its antigen is undetermined. The data belong to a study of Ad26.COV2.S vaccination and SARS-CoV-2 variants. Points from the study as a whole: Vaccine recipients posted higher spike-specific TCR breadth than their placebo counterparts.

Treatment in this sample: around 19 received Ad26.COV2.S at low or high dose, single or two shots; a few received placebo; per-sample allocation not given. Day 63 after the first vaccine or placebo injection was the time point for sampling. Produced via immunoSEQ multiplex PCR; TCRdb's table is partial and in-frame only. This table holds about 680,000 clones, roughly nine tenths found once. The source material was peripheral blood, sampled in a trial of Ad26.COV2.S vaccine versus placebo. The receptor was derived from a person aged 18-65 years who received the Ad26.COV2.S COVID-19 vaccine or a placebo.

The CDR3 loop is CASSGVNEKLFF. CDR3 DNA: TGTGCCAGCAGCGGAGTTAATGAAAAACTGTTTTTT. The chain joins TRBV5-4 to TRBJ1-4; D gene uncertain. Germline CDR1 SGHNT, CDR2 YYREEE (reference sequence). V was shortened by 4 bases and J by 4 bases, with 5 bases between the two germline ends. The CDR3 is 12 residues long.